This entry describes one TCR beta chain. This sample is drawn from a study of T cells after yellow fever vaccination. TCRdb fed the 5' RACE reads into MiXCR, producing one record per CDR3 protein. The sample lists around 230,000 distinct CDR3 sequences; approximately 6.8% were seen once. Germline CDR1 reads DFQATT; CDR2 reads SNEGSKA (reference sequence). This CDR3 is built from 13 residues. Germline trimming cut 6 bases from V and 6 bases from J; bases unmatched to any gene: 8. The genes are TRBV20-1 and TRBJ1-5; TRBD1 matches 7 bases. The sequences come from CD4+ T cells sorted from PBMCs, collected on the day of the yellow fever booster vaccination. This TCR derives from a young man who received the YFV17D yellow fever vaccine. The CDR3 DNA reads TGCAGTGCCGGCCCAACAGGGGTTCAGCCCCAGCATTTT. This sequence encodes CSAGPTGVQPQHF.